This T cell receptor (beta chain) was obtained from a study of human T cells and chemical hapten exposure. TCRdb called the RACE reads again in MiXCR, with one record for every CDR3 protein. The data show 70,000 to 95,000 distinct CDR3 sequences, around 7% seen once. This clonotype was recorded many times. Time point meaning: patch test 2, 6 weeks after DPC sensitization. Treatment defined: therapeutic diphenylcyclopropenone sensitization with weekly scalp DPC. Germline V gives CDR1 SQVTM, CDR2 ANQGSEA. The CDR3 extends over 13 amino acids. The sequence came from a woman in her thirties with alopecia areata. Some clones in this sample may be carry-over from other donors' samples. This material consisted of whole blood, taken in connection with sensitization to the hapten diphenylcyclopropenone (DPC). The chain combines TRBV29-1 with TRBJ2-3, with D maybe TRBD1 (6 bases). The CDR3 bases are TGCAGTCCTTCCCGGACAGGCACAGATACGCAGTATTTT. Its translation is CSPSRTGTDTQYF.